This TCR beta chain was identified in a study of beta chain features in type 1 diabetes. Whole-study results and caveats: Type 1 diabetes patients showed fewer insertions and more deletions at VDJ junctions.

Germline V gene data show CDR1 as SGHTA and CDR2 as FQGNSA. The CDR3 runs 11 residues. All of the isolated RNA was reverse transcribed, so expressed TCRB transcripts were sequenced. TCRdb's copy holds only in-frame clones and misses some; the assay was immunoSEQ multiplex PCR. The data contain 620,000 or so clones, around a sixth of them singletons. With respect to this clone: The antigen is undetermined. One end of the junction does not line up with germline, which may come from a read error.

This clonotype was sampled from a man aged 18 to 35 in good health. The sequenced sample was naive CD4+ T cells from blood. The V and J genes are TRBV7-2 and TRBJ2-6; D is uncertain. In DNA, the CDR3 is TGTGCCAGCAGCTCAGGTACAGTCCCGACTTTC. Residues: CASSSGTVPTF.